This TCR beta chain was recorded in a study of T cells after yellow fever vaccination. TCRdb re-derived calls from the 5' RACE reads in MiXCR, one entry per CDR3 protein. The sample comprises about 350,000 distinct CDR3 sequences, around 10% of which are singletons, and roughly 18% rests with the top ten. Material: PBMCs, obtained on the day of the first yellow fever vaccination. The TCR originated in a young man who received the YFV17D yellow fever vaccine.

The CDR3 spells CASRNWGASSYNEQFF. CDR3 coding DNA: TGTGCCAGCAGGAACTGGGGGGCTAGCTCCTACAATGAGCAGTTCTTC. V is TRBV12-3 or TRBV12-4 and J is TRBJ2-1; perhaps D is TRBD1 or TRBD2 (6 bases each). With 6 bases removed from V and 0 bases from J, the gap between germline ends came to 15 bases. The CDR3 extends over 16 amino acids.